Sequencing of this T cell receptor (beta chain) was carried out in a study of blood T cell repertoires in COVID-19. Whole-study context: Acute-phase and convalescent COVID-19 samples originated in the United States, Italy and Spain.

CDR3 size: 16 residues. The germline CDR1 and CDR2 sequences are SGHAT and FQNNGV. V shed 5 bases, J shed 6 bases, and the junction held 14 bases outside the gene matches. The Seattle site enrolled patients during active infection and followed them longitudinally. Per the original methods: From reference gene primer amplification, estimates of nucleated cell counts were derived. Profiled with immunoSEQ multiplex PCR; TCRdb holds only in-frame clones, not every one. D and trimming were read from the DNA, whereas the V and J calls and clone size are those reported in that table. The sample has tens of thousands of clones, approximately 86% seen once; the top ten hold less than 8%.

The sample was peripheral blood. This clonotype originated in a man aged 55-75 years with COVID-19, enrolled during active disease. The chain is built from TRBV11-2 and TRBJ2-7; 9 positions agree with TRBD2. This CDR3 is CASSGRSTSGQREQYF. The CDR3 region has the DNA TGTGCCAGCAGCGGCCGCTCGACTAGCGGACAACGCGAGCAGTACTTC.